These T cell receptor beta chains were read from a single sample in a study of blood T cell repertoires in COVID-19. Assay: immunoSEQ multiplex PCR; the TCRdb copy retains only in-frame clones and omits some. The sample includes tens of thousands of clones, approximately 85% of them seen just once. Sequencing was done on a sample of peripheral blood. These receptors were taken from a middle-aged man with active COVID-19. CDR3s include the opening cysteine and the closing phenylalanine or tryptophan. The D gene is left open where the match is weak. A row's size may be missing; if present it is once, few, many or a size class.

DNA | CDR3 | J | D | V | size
TGTGCCTGGAGAAGAGGGCAGTATGAGCAGTTCTTC | CAWRRGQYEQFF | TRBJ2-1 | - | TRBV30 | -
TGTGCCAGCAGCTTAGTCTTCTACAATGAGCAGTTCTTC | CASSLVFYNEQFF | TRBJ2-1 | - | TRBV7-9 | -
TGTGCCACCAGCAGGGGTTGGGGGGGCGGCGATCAGCCCCAGCATTTT | CATSRGWGGGDQPQHF | TRBJ1-5 | - | TRBV15 | -
TGCGCCAGCAGCCAAGGGGTCAGGCAGCCCCAGCATTTT | CASSQGVRQPQHF | TRBJ1-5 | - | TRBV4-3 | once
TGTGCCAGCAGCGGCCGGGACAGTAATGAAAAACTGTTTTTT | CASSGRDSNEKLFF | TRBJ1-4 | TRBD1 | TRBV7-9 | -
TGTGCCAGCAGCTTAGGTAGCGGGTCCTACAATGAGCAGTTCTTC | CASSLGSGSYNEQFF | TRBJ2-1 | TRBD2 | TRBV7-9 | -
TGTGCCTGTTTCCCCCGCTTGACAGCTACAAATGGCTACACCTTC | CACFPRLTATNGYTF | TRBJ1-2 | - | TRBV30 | -
TGTGCCAGCAGCTCCGACAGGTGGCGATTGGAAAAACTGTTTTTT | CASSSDRWRLEKLFF | TRBJ1-4 | - | TRBV7-9 | -
TGTGCCAGCAGCTTGGGAGGGACAGGGGAGTATGGCTACACCTTC | CASSLGGTGEYGYTF | TRBJ1-2 | TRBD1 | TRBV5-5 | -
TGCAGTGCTAGTCTACTGGAGGGAGGGGGCCAGTACTTC | CSASLLEGGGQYF | TRBJ2-5 | - | TRBV20-1 | once
TGTGCCAGCAGCTTAGATGCTAGCCTAGCCAAAAACATTCAGTACTTC | CASSLDASLAKNIQYF | TRBJ2-4 | - | TRBV7-2 | -
TGCGCCAGCTTAGGGGGGACAGTAAACACCGGGGAGCTGTTTTTT | CASLGGTVNTGELFF | TRBJ2-2 | - | TRBV5-1 | -
TGTGCCAGCAGTCGACTAGCGGGAGGGGGATACAATGAGCAGTTCTTC | CASSRLAGGGYNEQFF | TRBJ2-1 | TRBD2 | TRBV6-4 | -
TGTGCCAGCTCTCCCCTGGGGGCAGGGGGCTCCCAAGAGACCCAGTACTTC | CASSPLGAGGSQETQYF | TRBJ2-5 | TRBD1 | TRBV18 | -
TGCAGTGCTAGTGACAGGGCGACCCTCACCGGGGAGCTGTTTTTT | CSASDRATLTGELFF | TRBJ2-2 | TRBD1 | TRBV20-1 | once
TGCGCCAGCAGCCAAAAAGAGGACACCTCCTCCTACGAGCAGTACTTC | CASSQKEDTSSYEQYF | TRBJ2-7 | - | TRBV4-3 | -
TGTGCCAGCAGTCTCAATCCGGGAGAATCCTATGGCTACACCTTC | CASSLNPGESYGYTF | TRBJ1-2 | - | TRBV27 | -
TGTGCCAGCAGCTTGCAGGGCACAGATACGCAGTATTTT | CASSLQGTDTQYF | TRBJ2-3 | - | TRBV5-6 | -
TGTGCCAGCAGCCAAGGAAATTTACGGCAAGAGACCCAGTACTTC | CASSQGNLRQETQYF | TRBJ2-5 | - | TRBV3-1/TRBV3-2 | -
TGTGCCAGCAGCTCACAGGGTAACACTGAAGCTTTCTTT | CASSSQGNTEAFF | TRBJ1-1 | - | TRBV9 | once
TGTGCCAGCAGCTTGGGGCGGGCCAATGAGCAGTTCTTC | CASSLGRANEQFF | TRBJ2-1 | - | TRBV5-6 | -
TGTGCCAGTAGTATCAAGCGGGGCACAGATACGCAGTATTTT | CASSIKRGTDTQYF | TRBJ2-3 | - | TRBV19 | -
TGTGCCAGCAGAAGAAGACAGGGCCACGATAACTATGGCTACACCTTC | CASRRRQGHDNYGYTF | TRBJ1-2 | TRBD1 | TRBV7-9 | -